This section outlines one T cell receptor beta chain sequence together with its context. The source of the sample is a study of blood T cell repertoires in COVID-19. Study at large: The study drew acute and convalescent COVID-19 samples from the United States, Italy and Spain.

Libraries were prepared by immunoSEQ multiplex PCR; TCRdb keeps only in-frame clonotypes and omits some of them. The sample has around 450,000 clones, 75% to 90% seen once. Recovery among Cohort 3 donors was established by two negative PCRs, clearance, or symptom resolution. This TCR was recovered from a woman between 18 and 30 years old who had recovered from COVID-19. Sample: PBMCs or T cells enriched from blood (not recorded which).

The CDR3 reads CASSVLAGGTGELFF. CDR3 bases: TGTGCCAGCAGTGTACTAGCGGGGGGCACCGGGGAGCTGTTTTTT. The genes are TRBV27 and TRBJ2-2, with TRBD2 matching 12 bases. The length of the CDR3 is 15 residues. Germline V gene sequence: CDR1 MNHEY, CDR2 SMNVEV (reference sequence). The junction had 2 bases not matched to a gene; V was cut back by 5 bases and J by 4 bases.